A single sample is the source of the 25 T cell receptor beta chains below, sequenced in a study of T-cell reconstitution after alpha-beta-depleted transplantation in children. Preparing the TCRbeta library involved the use of unique molecular identifiers. TCRdb analysed the PCR reads with MiXCR anew, one entry per CDR3 protein. This table has fewer than 1 million distinct CDR3 sequences, roughly 15% appearing once. The source material was PBMCs, mostly from graft donor cells, sampled 360 days after TCRalphabeta/CD19-depleted stem cell transplant. These receptors were taken from a male patient younger than 18 who had a stem cell transplant for acute lymphoblastic leukemia, so the T cells may come from the graft donor.

Only a few counts were recorded for this clonotype. This chain connects TRBV4-1 to TRBJ2-3; TRBD1 aligns across 11 bases. The germline CDR1 and CDR2 sequences are MGHRA and YSYEKL. Germline trimming cut 0 bases from V and 5 bases from J; bases unmatched to any gene: 4. The CDR3 contains 16 residues. CDR3 in amino acids: CASSQEGTGGGDTQYF. CDR3 sequence (DNA): TGCGCCAGCAGCCAAGAAGGGACAGGGGGGGGAGATACGCAGTATTTT.

This clonotype was found a few times. The V call is TRBV5-1, the J call TRBJ2-5, with a weak D call TRBD2 (5 bases). V lost 4 bases to trimming and J lost 1 base, with 20 bases between them. CDR3 length: 17 amino acids. Germline V CDR1 and CDR2: SGHRS, YFSETQ. The CDR3 DNA follows: TGCGCCAGCAGCCTCTACCCCCGGAGGCAGACCCAAGAGACCCAGTACTTC. Protein sequence: CASSLYPRRQTQETQYF.

This sequence joins TRBV10-3 and TRBJ2-5; TRBD1 might be the D (5 bases). The germline gives CDR1 ENHRY, CDR2 SYGVKD. CDR3 length: 13 amino acids. Trimming left V 8 bases short and J 5 bases short, with 15 bases between. CDR3 sequence (DNA): TGTGCCATCGCCCGCAGGGCCGGGGAGACCCAGTACTTC. This encodes CAIARRAGETQYF.

There are a few counts of this clonotype. J is TRBJ2-3 and V is TRBV12-5, with D perhaps matching TRBD2 (6 bases). The germline V and J ends were trimmed by 6 bases and 0 bases, with 22 bases remaining between them. The CDR3 length is 18 residues. CDR1 is LGHNT, CDR2 FRNRAP, per germline. The CDR3 DNA sequence: TGTGCTAGTGGCTTCGACATGGCGGGGCCCCATAGCACAGATACGCAGTATTTT. It yields the protein CASGFDMAGPHSTDTQYF. The whole variable domain, filled in from reference TRBV12-5 and TRBJ2-3, reads DARVTQTPRHKVTEMGQEVTMRCQPILGHNTVFWYRQTMMQGLELLAYFRNRAPLDDSGMPKDRFSAEMPDATLATLKIQPSEPRDSAVYFCASGFDMAGPHSTDTQYFGPGTRLTVL.

This clonotype was counted between two and nine times. V is TRBV10-3 and J is TRBJ2-7, with D possibly TRBD2 on 6 matching bases. V was cut by 6 bases and J by 4 bases, with 7 bases left in between. The CDR3 covers 11 residues. CDR1 is ENHRY and CDR2 is SYGVKD in the germline V gene. The CDR3 here is CAIRGGYEQYF. The DNA of the CDR3 is TGTGCCATCAGGGGAGGATACGAGCAGTACTTC.

This clonotype showed up just once. This chain joins TRBV18 and TRBJ2-7; 13 bases align to TRBD2. J was trimmed by 12 bases and V by 3 bases; bases with no gene match: 11. The CDR3 spans 15 residues. Germline CDR1 is KGHSH and CDR2 is LQKENI. The CDR3 DNA follows: TGTGCCAGCTCACCGTCCGGGACTAGCGGGACGGTTGGGTACTTC. Translating gives CASSPSGTSGTVGYF.

The chain couples TRBV14 to TRBJ2-5, with 9 bases that match TRBD2. The CDR3 runs to 18 residues. V was pared by 3 bases and J by 2 bases, with 13 bases of the junction left unmatched. CDR1 and CDR2 from the germline V gene are SGHDN and FVKESK. CDR3 protein: CASSHNALAGVPQETQYF. CDR3 bases: TGTGCCAGCAGCCACAACGCCTTAGCGGGAGTGCCACAAGAGACCCAGTACTTC.

This clonotype was counted ten times or more. This sequence joins TRBV4-2 and TRBJ2-1, with D tentatively TRBD2 (5 bases). V lost 0 bases, J lost 7 bases, and 16 bases lay in between. Looked up from germline, CDR1 is LGHNA and CDR2 is YNFKEQ. CDR3 length equals 16 residues. CDR3 protein: CASSQDVIGIGNEQFF. The CDR3, as DNA: TGTGCCAGCAGCCAAGACGTTATCGGGATAGGAAATGAGCAGTTCTTC.

In the case of this clonotype: The junction does not match germline at one end; this may be a read error. The rearrangement uses TRBV6-5 and TRBJ2-1, with 8 bases matching TRBD2. This CDR3 region has 11 residues. CDR1 MNHEY and CDR2 SVGAGI come from the germline V gene. The CDR3 is CARSPGTRKFF. The DNA for the CDR3 is TGTGCCCGCAGTCCCGGGACTAGGAAGTTCTTC.

This clonotype was counted only a few times. The chain couples TRBV12-3 or TRBV12-4 to TRBJ2-7; the match to TRBD1 covers 7 bases. V was pared by 6 bases and J by 6 bases, with 2 bases of the junction left unmatched. CDR3 length: 11 residues. The CDR3 nucleotides read TGTGCCAGCAGGACAGGGAGCGAGCAGTACTTC. This translates into CASRTGSEQYF.

This clonotype was seen a handful of times. The chain recombines TRBV5-1 with TRBJ2-5; tentative D call: TRBD2 (5 bases). Trimming removed 4 bases at V and 3 bases at J, with 16 bases between. Germline-derived CDR1 and CDR2 are SGHRS and YFSETQ. The CDR3 length is 15 residues. The CDR3 sequence: CASSRWVGGKETQYF. CDR3 DNA sequence: TGCGCCAGCAGCCGGTGGGTTGGAGGTAAAGAGACCCAGTACTTC.

V and J are TRBV9 and TRBJ2-3; D call uncertain. CDR1 and CDR2 (germline): SGDLS, YYNGEE. The CDR3 is 14 amino acids. Trimming cost V 2 bases and J 4 bases, with 11 bases left between them. CDR3 nucleotides: TGTGCCAGCAGCGTGAGCAGGTATGCAGATACGCAGTATTTT. Its protein product is CASSVSRYADTQYF.

This chain connects TRBV15 to TRBJ2-5; D not resolved. Trimming pared 0 bases from V and 5 bases from J, leaving 7 bases between. The CDR3 contains 13 residues. The germline gives CDR1 LNHNV, CDR2 YYDKDF (reference sequence). CDR3 DNA: TGTGCCACCAGCAGAGATCCCATGGAGACCCAGTACTTC. It is translated as CATSRDPMETQYF.

This clonotype was found many times. This sequence joins TRBV29-1 and TRBJ2-7; D gene unclear. The V gene lost 4 bases and the J gene lost 5 bases, with 12 bases spanning the gap. In germline, CDR1 is SQVTM, CDR2 ANQGSEA. This CDR3 is 12 amino acids long. CDR3 region: CSVVWGNHEQYF. The CDR3 region has the DNA TGCAGCGTTGTGTGGGGAAATCACGAGCAGTACTTC.

The rearrangement joins TRBV15 to TRBJ2-2; 8 bases map to TRBD2. J was trimmed by 7 bases and V by 8 bases; bases with no gene match: 9. This CDR3 comprises 14 residues. Germline V gene lookup returns CDR1 LNHNV and CDR2 YYDKDF (reference sequence). CDR3 DNA: TGTGCCACCGCCCGGCGGGGGGATCACGGGGAGCTGTTTTTT. Amino acid sequence: CATARRGDHGELFF.

This clonotype was observed at least ten times. The V call is TRBV5-1, the J call TRBJ1-1; tentative D call: TRBD1 (6 bases). The length of the CDR3 is 14 residues. Germline loops: CDR1 SGHRS, CDR2 YFSETQ. V lost 5 bases and J lost 1, with 12 bases in between. The CDR3 bases are TGCGCCAGCAGGACAGGTGGAAGGAACACTGAAGCTTTCTTT. It translates to CASRTGGRNTEAFF.

This sequence joins TRBV5-4 and TRBJ1-2, with D perhaps matching TRBD1 (5 bases). V dropped 2 bases and J dropped 0 bases, with 23 bases sitting between them. The CDR3 loop spans 19 amino acids. The germline CDR1 and CDR2 sequences are SGHNT and YYREEE (reference sequence). CDR3: CASSFDMVGTASANYGYTF. The CDR3 nucleotides are TGTGCCAGCAGCTTTGACATGGTCGGGACGGCATCTGCTAACTATGGCTACACCTTC.

The chain couples TRBV21-1 to TRBJ2-3; TRBD1, the D gene given by the table, was not confirmed from the DNA. TRBV21-1 is shown as a pseudogene. The CDR3 is 13 amino acids. CDR3 coding DNA: TGTGCCAGCAGCATTACAGGGACAGATACGCAGTATTTT. Its protein is CASSITGTDTQYF.

The J gene is TRBJ2-7, the V gene TRBV12-3 or TRBV12-4; 12 bases align to TRBD2. The trim removed 6 bases at V and 9 bases at J, leaving 12 bases unmatched. The CDR3 contains 15 residues. The CDR3 sequence is CASRATSGRTGGQYF. CDR3 nucleotide sequence: TGTGCCAGCAGGGCGACTAGCGGGAGAACGGGGGGGCAGTACTTC.

This clonotype was counted ten times or more. The chain uses TRBV29-1 and TRBJ2-3, with TRBD2 as a possible D gene (6 bases). Germline V lookup: CDR1 SQVTM, CDR2 ANQGSEA. CDR3 length equals 14 residues. Trimming cost V 1 base and J 6 bases, with 14 bases left between them. Written as DNA, the CDR3 is TGCAGCGTTGAAGGGGTATTAGGAGGGGATACGCAGTATTTT. Protein: CSVEGVLGGDTQYF.

The J gene is TRBJ2-7, the V gene TRBV11-2, with D possibly being TRBD2 (7 bases). This CDR3 contains 15 residues. The V gene's germline CDR1 is SGHAT and CDR2 FQNNGV. Trimming removed 5 bases at V and 3 bases at J, with 17 bases between. As DNA, the CDR3 is TGTGCCAGCAGCGATCTCGGGGGGCAGGGCTACGAGCAGTACTTC. It translates to CASSDLGGQGYEQYF.

J is TRBJ2-7 and V is TRBV7-9; 13 bases align to TRBD2. J lost 2 bases, V lost 3 bases, and 4 bases had no gene match. Looked up from germline, CDR1 is SEHNR and CDR2 is FQNEAQ (reference sequence). The CDR3 length is 16 residues. In nucleotides, the CDR3 is TGTGCCAGCAGCTTCCTGGGACTAGCGGGGCCCTACGAGCAGTACTTC. Encoded protein: CASSFLGLAGPYEQYF.

J is TRBJ2-6 and V is TRBV7-9; possibly TRBD1 for D (6 bases). The CDR3 covers 14 residues. Per germline, CDR1 SEHNR and CDR2 FQNEAQ (reference sequence). Trimming took off 6 bases at V and 6 bases at J, with 12 bases between the two ends. CDR3: CASRNRVMANVLTF. The DNA of the CDR3 is TGTGCCAGCAGAAACAGGGTAATGGCCAACGTCCTGACTTTC.

V usage is TRBV5-1 and J usage is TRBJ1-6, with 8 bases matching TRBD1. V dropped 7 bases and J dropped 11; count of bases not matched to a gene: 17. Germline values: CDR1 SGHRS, CDR2 YFSETQ. This CDR3 has 16 amino acids. The CDR3 sequence is CASSKPGGQSSAPLHF. CDR3 bases: TGCGCCAGCTCTAAACCAGGGGGCCAAAGTTCGGCACCCCTCCACTTT.

This clonotype has a handful of counts. This sequence joins TRBV29-1 and TRBJ2-2, with D possibly TRBD1 on 6 matching bases. The germline gives CDR1 SQVTM, CDR2 ANQGSEA. The length of the CDR3 is 17 residues. The germline V and J ends were trimmed by 6 bases and 1 base, with 21 bases remaining between them. The CDR3 loop reads CSVGNGQKYLNTGELFF. CDR3 sequence (DNA): TGCAGCGTGGGAAACGGACAGAAATACTTGAACACCGGGGAGCTGTTTTTT.